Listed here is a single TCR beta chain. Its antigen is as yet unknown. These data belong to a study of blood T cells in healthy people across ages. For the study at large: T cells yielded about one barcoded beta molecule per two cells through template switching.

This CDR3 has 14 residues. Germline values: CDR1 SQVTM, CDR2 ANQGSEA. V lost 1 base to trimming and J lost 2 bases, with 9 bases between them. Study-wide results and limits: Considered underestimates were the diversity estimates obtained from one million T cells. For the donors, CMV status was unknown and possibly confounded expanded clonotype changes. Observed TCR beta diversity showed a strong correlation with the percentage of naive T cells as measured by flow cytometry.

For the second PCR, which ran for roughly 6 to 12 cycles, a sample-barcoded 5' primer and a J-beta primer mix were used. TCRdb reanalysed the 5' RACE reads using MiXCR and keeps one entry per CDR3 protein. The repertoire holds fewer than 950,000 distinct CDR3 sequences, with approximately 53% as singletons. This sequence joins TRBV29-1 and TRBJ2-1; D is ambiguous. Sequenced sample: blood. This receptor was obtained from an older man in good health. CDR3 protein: CSVEATRTYNEQFF. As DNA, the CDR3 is TGCAGCGTTGAAGCTACAAGAACCTACAATGAGCAGTTCTTC.